The 13 T cell receptor beta chains below come from one sample, sequenced in a study of blood T cell repertoires in COVID-19. Data came from immunoSEQ multiplex PCR; TCRdb stores just in-frame clones and leaves some out. The repertoire holds 100,000 or so clones, with roughly 79% as singletons. Sample: peripheral blood. The receptors were gathered from a human donor in a cohort sampled during active COVID-19.

The chain links TRBV7-2 to TRBJ2-5, with D perhaps matching TRBD2 (6 bases). The CDR3 sequence is 15 residues long. The ends were cut back, 5 bases at V and 2 bases at J, with 15 bases in the middle. Germline lookup yields CDR1 SGHTA and CDR2 FQGNSA. The CDR3, as DNA: TGTGCCAGCAGCGAAAAGAGGAGGGCACAAGAGACCCAGTACTTC. It encodes CASSEKRRAQETQYF.

The chain joins TRBV5-1 to TRBJ2-2; 8 bases fit TRBD1. The CDR3 loop spans 14 amino acids. In germline, CDR1 is SGHRS, CDR2 YFSETQ. V was clipped by 3 bases and J by 4 bases; unmatched bases: 2. The CDR3 sequence: CASSWTGSTGELFF. Here the CDR3 DNA reads TGCGCCAGCAGCTGGACAGGGAGCACCGGGGAGCTGTTTTTT.

CDR3 protein: CASSLTGQANSPLHF. The CDR3 nucleotides read TGTGCCAGCAGCTTAACGGGACAGGCTAATTCACCCCTCCACTTT. V usage is TRBV7-3 and J usage is TRBJ1-6; 8 nucleotides agree with TRBD1. Germline CDR1 is SGHTA and CDR2 is FQGTGA. V lost 0 bases, J lost 6 bases, and 1 base stayed unmatched. The CDR3 is 15 residues long.

This sequence joins TRBV5-8 and TRBJ2-7, with 8 bases fitting TRBD1. J lost 6 bases, V lost 7 bases, and 6 bases had no gene match. The CDR3 consists of 12 residues. From germline, CDR1 is SGHTS and CDR2 YDEGEE. In DNA form, the CDR3 reads TGTGCCAGCGGACAGGGCTGGGGCGAGCAGTACTTC. Protein product: CASGQGWGEQYF.

This clone was seen only a few times. J is TRBJ2-1 and V is TRBV5-1; 13 bases map to TRBD2. CDR3 length: 19 amino acids. CDR1 SGHRS and CDR2 YFSETQ come from the germline V gene. V was clipped by 2 bases and J by 3 bases; unmatched bases: 11. The DNA for the CDR3 is TGCGCCAGCAGCTTTCGGACTAGCGGGAGTGTTCTAAACTACAATGAGCAGTTCTTC. Amino acids: CASSFRTSGSVLNYNEQFF. Full variable domain (missing parts from reference TRBV5-1 and TRBJ2-1): KAGVTQTPRYLIKTRGQQVTLSCSPISGHRSVSWYQQTPGQGLQFLFEYFSETQRNKGNFPGRFSGRQFSNSRSEMNVSTLELGDSALYLCASSFRTSGSVLNYNEQFFGPGTRLTVL.

This sequence joins TRBV9 and TRBJ1-1; no firm D call. Germline CDR1 is SGDLS and CDR2 is YYNGEE. This CDR3 contains 14 residues. Trimming cost V 0 bases and J 5 bases, with 11 bases left between them. Here the CDR3 DNA reads TGTGCCAGCAGCGTAGGAGCAAAACTAACTGAAGCTTTCTTT. It encodes CASSVGAKLTEAFF.

This chain joins TRBV7-8 and TRBJ2-7; D gene uncertain. Germline V CDR1 and CDR2: SGHVS, FQNEAQ. Trimming took off 3 bases at V and 0 bases at J, with 9 bases between the two ends. The CDR3 totals 14 residues. The CDR3 nucleotides are TGTGCCAGCAGCTTTGGCGGTAGCTCCTACGAGCAGTACTTC. Translating it yields CASSFGGSSYEQYF.

The rearrangement joins TRBV11-3 to TRBJ1-6; D not resolved. V shed 5 bases and J shed 8 bases, with 10 bases lying between them. The germline gives CDR1 SGHNT, CDR2 YENEEA. CDR3 size: 13 residues. This chain's CDR3 is CASSQTSHSPLHF. The CDR3 DNA reads TGTGCCAGCAGCCAGACTTCTCATTCACCCCTCCACTTT.

This clone appeared once. The chain has TRBV7-6 and TRBJ2-7; 7 nucleotides line up with TRBD2. The germline V gene encodes CDR1 SGHVS and CDR2 FNYEAQ. The CDR3 sequence is 16 residues long. V shed 1 base, J shed 2 bases, and the junction held 8 bases outside the gene matches. The CDR3, as DNA: TGTGCCAGCAGCTTAGGGCTAGCGGATACCCCCTACGAGCAGTACTTC. This encodes CASSLGLADTPYEQYF.

This clone occurred a few times. The gene calls are TRBV12-3 or TRBV12-4 and TRBJ2-7, with D possibly being TRBD1 (6 bases). Trimming left V 7 bases short and J 5 bases short, with 15 bases between. The CDR3 sequence is 13 residues long. This CDR3 reads CASTLRGLHEQYF. The CDR3 DNA reads TGTGCCAGCACCCTCAGGGGCCTCCACGAGCAGTACTTC.

V is TRBV7-2 and J is TRBJ1-3; 7 nucleotides line up with TRBD1. The CDR3 spans 17 residues. Germline V gene sequence: CDR1 SGHTA, CDR2 FQGNSA. J gave up 0 bases and V 2 bases, and 7 bases lay outside the gene matches. CDR3: CASSLPYRGNSGNTIYF. The CDR3 DNA sequence: TGTGCCAGCAGCTTACCTTACAGGGGTAACTCTGGAAACACCATATATTTT.

The chain has TRBV6-5 and TRBJ1-2; D gene uncertain. Per the germline V gene, CDR1 is MNHEY and CDR2 is SVGAGI. The CDR3 loop spans 13 amino acids. The V and J ends lost 4 bases and 3 bases respectively, with 9 bases between them. CDR3 amino acids: CASSSNGDYGYTF. CDR3 bases: TGTGCCAGCAGTTCCAACGGGGACTATGGCTACACCTTC.

The rearrangement uses TRBV7-9 and TRBJ1-3; D ambiguous. V was clipped by 1 base and J by 8 bases, with 6 bases between them. CDR3 length: 12 amino acids. CDR1 and CDR2 (germline): SEHNR, FQNEAQ (reference sequence). The DNA for the CDR3 is TGTGCCAGCAGCTTAGAGCGTGACACCATATATTTT. It is translated as CASSLERDTIYF.